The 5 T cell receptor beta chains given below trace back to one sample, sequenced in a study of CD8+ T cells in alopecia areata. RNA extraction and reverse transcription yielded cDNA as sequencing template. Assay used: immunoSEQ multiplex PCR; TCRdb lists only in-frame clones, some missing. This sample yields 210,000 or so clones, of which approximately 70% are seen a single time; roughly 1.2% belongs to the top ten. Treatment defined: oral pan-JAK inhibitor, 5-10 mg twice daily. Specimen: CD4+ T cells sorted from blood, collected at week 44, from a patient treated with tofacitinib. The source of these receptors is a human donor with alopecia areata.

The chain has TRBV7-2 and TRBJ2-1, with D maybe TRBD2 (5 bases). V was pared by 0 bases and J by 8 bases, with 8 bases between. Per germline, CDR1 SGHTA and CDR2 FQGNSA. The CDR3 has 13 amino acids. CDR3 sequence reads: CASSLARVDEQFF. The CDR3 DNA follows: TGTGCCAGCAGCTTAGCGAGGGTGGATGAGCAGTTCTTC.

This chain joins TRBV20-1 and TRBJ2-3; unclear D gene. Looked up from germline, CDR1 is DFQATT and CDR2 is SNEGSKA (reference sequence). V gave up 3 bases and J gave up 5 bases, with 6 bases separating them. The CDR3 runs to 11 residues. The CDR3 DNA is TGCAGTGCTAGTACCAAAGATACGCAGTATTTT. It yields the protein CSASTKDTQYF.

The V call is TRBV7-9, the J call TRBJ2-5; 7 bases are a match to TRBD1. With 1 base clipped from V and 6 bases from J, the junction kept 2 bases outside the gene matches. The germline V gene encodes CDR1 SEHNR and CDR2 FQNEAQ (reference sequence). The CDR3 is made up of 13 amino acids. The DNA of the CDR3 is TGTGCCAGCAGCTTAGAGGGGGCACAGACCCAGTACTTC. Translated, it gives CASSLEGAQTQYF.

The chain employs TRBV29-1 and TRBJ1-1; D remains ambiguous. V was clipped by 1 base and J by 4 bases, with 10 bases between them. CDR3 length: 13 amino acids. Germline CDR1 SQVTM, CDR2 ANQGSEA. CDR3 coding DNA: TGCAGCGTTGAAGGGCCACGGATCACTGAAGCTTTCTTT. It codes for CSVEGPRITEAFF.

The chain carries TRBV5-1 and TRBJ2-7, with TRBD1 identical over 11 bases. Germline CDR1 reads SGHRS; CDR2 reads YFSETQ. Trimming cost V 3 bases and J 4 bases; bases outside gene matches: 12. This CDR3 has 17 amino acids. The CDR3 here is CASSSPGQGGTLYEQYF. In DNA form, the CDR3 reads TGCGCCAGCAGCTCGCCGGGACAGGGGGGAACGCTTTACGAGCAGTACTTC. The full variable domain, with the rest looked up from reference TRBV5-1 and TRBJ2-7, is KAGVTQTPRYLIKTRGQQVTLSCSPISGHRSVSWYQQTPGQGLQFLFEYFSETQRNKGNFPGRFSGRQFSNSRSEMNVSTLELGDSALYLCASSSPGQGGTLYEQYFGPGTRLTVT.